Each of the 27 T cell receptor beta chains below was sequenced from the same sample in a study of blood T cell repertoires in COVID-19. Method: immunoSEQ multiplex PCR; TCRdb's copy keeps in-frame clones and lacks some. Among approximately 180,000 clones listed, 80% to 90% were seen once. Input material: peripheral blood. These receptors originate from a human donor with active or convalescent COVID-19. The donor label of this sample is uncertain.

This chain links TRBV10-3 with TRBJ1-4; D possibly corresponds to TRBD1 (6 bases). The CDR3 is 16 residues long. Deletions cut 0 bases from V and 5 bases from J, with 13 bases between. Germline V gene lookup returns CDR1 ENHRY and CDR2 SYGVKD. The CDR3 nucleotides are TGTGCCATCAGTGAGTCGTTCTCAGGGGAGAATGAAAAACTGTTTTTT. As protein: CAISESFSGENEKLFF.

This clone has only a few counts. DNA for the CDR3: TGTGCCAGTAGCATCGGACAGGGGGCTAACAATGAGCAGTTCTTC. This sequence encodes CASSIGQGANNEQFF. The V gene is TRBV19, the J gene TRBJ2-1; 11 positions agree with TRBD1. The junction had 6 bases not matched to a gene; V was cut back by 6 bases and J by 5 bases. The CDR3 has 15 residues. Germline CDR1 reads LNHDA; CDR2 reads SQIVND (reference sequence).

The rearrangement uses TRBV19 and TRBJ1-4, with D possibly matching TRBD1 (5 bases). The CDR3 has 17 residues. CDR1 and CDR2 (germline): LNHDA, SQIVND (reference sequence). V was shortened by 3 bases and J by 6 bases, with 20 bases between the two germline ends. The CDR3 is CASSIRGSWVFYEKLFF. The CDR3 DNA is TGTGCCAGTAGTATTCGGGGGTCCTGGGTTTTTTATGAAAAACTGTTTTTT.

In this sample, this clone turned up a few times. The rearrangement uses TRBV5-1 and TRBJ2-2; 9 bases map to TRBD2. Germline values: CDR1 SGHRS, CDR2 YFSETQ. V trimming: 2 bases; J trimming: 0 bases; junction bases outside the gene matches: 8. This CDR3 is built from 18 residues. CDR3 protein: CASSFLASGAANTGELFF. CDR3 bases: TGCGCCAGCAGCTTCTTGGCTAGCGGGGCCGCGAACACCGGGGAGCTGTTTTTT. The full variable domain, its missing parts supplied by reference TRBV5-1 and TRBJ2-2, is KAGVTQTPRYLIKTRGQQVTLSCSPISGHRSVSWYQQTPGQGLQFLFEYFSETQRNKGNFPGRFSGRQFSNSRSEMNVSTLELGDSALYLCASSFLASGAANTGELFFGEGSRLTVL.

The rearrangement links TRBV27 to TRBJ2-1; weak D call: TRBD2 (6 bases). The CDR3 covers 14 residues. CDR1 and CDR2 (germline): MNHEY, SMNVEV (reference sequence). The V end was cut by 5 bases, the J end by 5 bases, with 13 bases between. For the CDR3, the DNA is TGTGCCAGCAGTCGGGAGTGGACCCACAATGAGCAGTTCTTC. Its translation is CASSREWTHNEQFF.

The chain uses TRBV15 and TRBJ2-4, with a possible D match to TRBD2 (5 bases). The CDR3 is made up of 15 amino acids. Trimming pared 0 bases from V and 3 bases from J, leaving 9 bases between. Germline CDR1 is LNHNV and CDR2 is YYDKDF (reference sequence). CDR3 amino acids: CATSRDLGSKNIQYF. CDR3 in DNA: TGTGCCACCAGCAGAGACTTGGGGAGCAAAAACATTCAGTACTTC.

The chain has TRBV5-1 and TRBJ2-3; 7 positions agree with TRBD2. This CDR3 is 17 amino acids long. V trimming: 0 bases; J trimming: 5 bases; junction bases outside the gene matches: 12. The germline gives CDR1 SGHRS, CDR2 YFSETQ. The chain's CDR3 is CASSLAGTGGGKDTQYF. The CDR3 bases are TGCGCCAGCAGCTTGGCCGGTACGGGGGGTGGGAAAGATACGCAGTATTTT. The full variable domain, completed using reference TRBV5-1 and TRBJ2-3, is KAGVTQTPRYLIKTRGQQVTLSCSPISGHRSVSWYQQTPGQGLQFLFEYFSETQRNKGNFPGRFSGRQFSNSRSEMNVSTLELGDSALYLCASSLAGTGGGKDTQYFGPGTRLTVL.

The CDR3 DNA reads as TGTGCCAGCAGTTACGCAGGCCCTTCCAGGGATACGCAGTATTTT. Translating gives CASSYAGPSRDTQYF. The chain carries TRBV7-9 and TRBJ2-3; D is unclear. Germline lookup yields CDR1 SEHNR and CDR2 FQNEAQ (reference sequence). With 6 bases removed from V and 6 bases from J, the gap between germline ends came to 19 bases. This CDR3 has 15 amino acids. The whole variable domain, remainder taken from reference TRBV7-9 and TRBJ2-3, is DTGVSQNPRHKITKRGQNVTFRCDPISEHNRLYWYRQTLGQGPEFLTYFQNEAQLEKSRLLSDRFSAERPKGSFSTLEIQRTEQGDSAMYLCASSYAGPSRDTQYFGPGTRLTVL.

V is TRBV12-3 or TRBV12-4 and J is TRBJ2-7; the match to TRBD1 covers 7 bases. Trimming took 5 bases from V and 9 from J; bases not matched to a gene: 10. The length of the CDR3 is 13 residues. The CDR3 spells CASSDPGQAGQYF. CDR3 DNA: TGTGCCAGCAGTGACCCAGGACAGGCCGGGCAGTACTTC.

V usage is TRBV7-2 and J usage is TRBJ2-1, with TRBD2 identical over 16 bases. Germline assignment: CDR1 SGHTA and CDR2 FQGNSA. J lost 7 bases, V lost 4 bases, and 4 bases had no gene match. The CDR3 sequence is 16 residues long. The CDR3 sequence is CASSSGLAGGQNEQFF. The DNA of the CDR3 is TGTGCCAGCAGCTCGGGACTAGCGGGGGGGCAAAATGAGCAGTTCTTC.

The chain employs TRBV6-2 or TRBV6-3 and TRBJ2-5; TRBD2 agrees at 9 bases. The CDR3 totals 15 residues. Germline V gene data show CDR1 as MNHEY and CDR2 as SVGEGT. The V gene end was trimmed by 3 bases and the J gene end by 5 bases; junction bases not matched to a gene: 7. CDR3 sequence: CASSYNSGGSETQYF. The CDR3 DNA sequence: TGTGCCAGCAGTTATAATAGCGGGGGTTCCGAGACCCAGTACTTC.

The rearrangement links TRBV27 to TRBJ2-7; 14 nucleotides line up with TRBD2. Trimming cost V 5 bases and J 4 bases; bases outside gene matches: 4. The CDR3 covers 15 residues. In germline, CDR1 is MNHEY, CDR2 SMNVEV (reference sequence). The CDR3: CASSARLAGGYEQYF. In DNA, the CDR3 is TGTGCCAGCAGTGCAAGACTAGCGGGAGGGTACGAGCAGTACTTC.

V gene TRBV12-3 or TRBV12-4 combines with J gene TRBJ1-2, with a possible D match to TRBD1 (6 bases). CDR3 length: 13 amino acids. Trimming took 6 bases from V and 4 from J, leaving 12 bases between them. The CDR3 is CASRQGPLYGYTF. The DNA for the CDR3 is TGTGCCAGCAGACAGGGCCCGCTCTATGGCTACACCTTC.

The chain recombines TRBV6-5 with TRBJ1-4; weak D call: TRBD1 (6 bases). Germline lookup yields CDR1 MNHEY and CDR2 SVGAGI. V was trimmed by 2 bases and J by 7 bases, leaving 11 bases between them. This CDR3 comprises 14 residues. CDR3 sequence: CASSYGGEGEKLFF. As DNA, the CDR3 is TGTGCCAGCAGTTACGGGGGCGAGGGTGAAAAACTGTTTTTT.

The genes are TRBV19 and TRBJ2-3; 9 positions agree with TRBD2. From germline, CDR1 is LNHDA and CDR2 SQIVND (reference sequence). With 3 bases clipped from V and 6 bases from J, the junction kept 7 bases outside the gene matches. The CDR3 is 15 amino acids. CDR3 loop: CASSMSGGTADTQYF. The CDR3 coding sequence is TGTGCCAGTAGTATGAGCGGGGGGACTGCGGATACGCAGTATTTT.

The rearrangement links TRBV25-1 to TRBJ1-6; 7 nucleotides agree with TRBD1. The V gene end was trimmed by 2 bases and the J gene end by 5 bases; junction bases not matched to a gene: 9. CDR3 length equals 17 residues. Germline V lookup: CDR1 MGHDK, CDR2 SYGVNS. The CDR3 loop reads CASSEVVGTVNNSPLHF. As DNA, the CDR3 is TGTGCCAGCAGTGAAGTTGTAGGGACAGTTAATAATTCACCCCTCCACTTT.

This clone was detected once. This chain links TRBV11-2 with TRBJ2-1; 7 bases are shared with TRBD1. CDR1 is SGHAT, CDR2 FQNNGV, per germline. The CDR3 totals 16 residues. Unmatched junction bases numbered 6, after V lost 0 bases and J lost 4 bases. The CDR3 DNA reads TGTGCCAGCAGCTTAGACGATACGGGACAGTACAATGAGCAGTTCTTC. Encoded protein: CASSLDDTGQYNEQFF.

This clone was recorded only once. V gene TRBV7-3 combines with J gene TRBJ2-5; D remains ambiguous. Germline CDR1 is SGHTA and CDR2 is FQGTGA. There are 15 residues in the CDR3. Deletions cut 5 bases from V and 5 bases from J, with 18 bases between. CDR3 sequence (DNA): TGTGCCAGCAGCAACGACCTAGAGATTGGTGAGACCCAGTACTTC. Its protein product is CASSNDLEIGETQYF.

The chain uses TRBV6-5 and TRBJ2-5; 10 nucleotides match TRBD2. Germline lookup yields CDR1 MNHEY and CDR2 SVGAGI. Losses at the gene ends were 8 bases for V and 4 bases for J; bases not matched to a gene: 10. This CDR3 contains 15 residues. CDR3 residues: CASLRLAGALETQYF. The CDR3 DNA reads as TGTGCCAGCCTCCGGCTAGCGGGAGCCCTAGAGACCCAGTACTTC.

V gene TRBV18 combines with J gene TRBJ2-3; D perhaps matches TRBD1 (5 bases). The CDR3 consists of 15 residues. V was cut by 1 base and J by 2 bases, with 10 bases left in between. The germline gives CDR1 KGHSH, CDR2 LQKENI. The CDR3 DNA sequence: TGTGCCAGCTCACCACGACAGAGTGACACAGATACGCAGTATTTT. It is translated as CASSPRQSDTDTQYF.

V is TRBV5-1 and J is TRBJ2-1; D perhaps matches TRBD1 (5 bases). Germline CDR1 and CDR2: SGHRS and YFSETQ. The CDR3 totals 16 residues. V lost 4 bases and J lost 0, with 14 bases in between. The CDR3 protein is CASSPDSPGSYNEQFF. In nucleotides, the CDR3 is TGCGCCAGCAGCCCCGACAGCCCTGGCTCCTACAATGAGCAGTTCTTC.

The table lists this clone with a few counts. The chain has TRBV6-2 or TRBV6-3 and TRBJ2-3; TRBD2 aligns across 14 bases. The CDR3 totals 15 residues. Germline V gene sequence: CDR1 MNHEY, CDR2 SVGEGT. The V segment lost 4 bases and the J segment 6 bases; nucleotides outside the gene matches: 3. CDR3 region: CASSLTSGGADTQYF. The CDR3 region has the DNA TGTGCCAGCAGTTTGACTAGCGGGGGGGCCGATACGCAGTATTTT.

The V and J genes are TRBV3-1 (or the pseudogene TRBV3-2) and TRBJ2-7; 7 nucleotides line up with TRBD1. In germline, CDR1 is LGHDT, CDR2 YNNKEL (reference sequence). There are 15 residues in the CDR3. Unmatched junction bases numbered 4, after V lost 2 bases and J lost 0 bases. CDR3 bases: TGTGCCAGCAGCCAAAATAGGGGGCCCTCCTACGAGCAGTACTTC. Amino acid sequence: CASSQNRGPSYEQYF.

This clone was detected only a few times. V and J are TRBV5-1 and TRBJ2-1; D is undetermined. The CDR3 consists of 13 residues. V was shortened by 2 bases and J by 6 bases, with 9 bases between the two germline ends. Germline V gives CDR1 SGHRS, CDR2 YFSETQ. This chain's CDR3 is CASSLTFSNEQFF. For the CDR3, the DNA is TGCGCCAGCAGCTTAACGTTTAGCAATGAGCAGTTCTTC.

The chain carries TRBV6-5 and TRBJ1-5; TRBD1 might be the D (5 bases). V shed 4 bases and J shed 0 bases, with 13 bases lying between them. Germline V gene sequence: CDR1 MNHEY, CDR2 SVGAGI. CDR3 length: 16 residues. In DNA form, the CDR3 reads TGTGCCAGCAGTTCCGTGGCTCAGGGTAGCAATCAGCCCCAGCATTTT. Protein product: CASSSVAQGSNQPQHF.

J is TRBJ2-5 and V is TRBV7-2; D remains ambiguous. The germline CDR1 and CDR2 sequences are SGHTA and FQGNSA. The CDR3 covers 13 residues. Trimming left V 4 bases short and J 3 bases short, with 9 bases between. The chain's CDR3 is CASSSYTKETQYF. The CDR3 DNA reads TGTGCCAGCAGCTCTTACACGAAAGAGACCCAGTACTTC.

This clone is a singleton in its sample. V gene TRBV6-2 or TRBV6-3 combines with J gene TRBJ2-7, with 11 bases aligning to TRBD1. CDR3 length: 15 amino acids. Germline values: CDR1 MNHEY, CDR2 SVGEGT. V was clipped by 5 bases and J by 4 bases; unmatched bases: 7. CDR3 in amino acids: CASSRGQGVLYEQYF. As DNA, the CDR3 is TGTGCCAGCAGTAGGGGACAGGGGGTGCTGTACGAGCAGTACTTC.